These 32 T cell receptor beta chains were all obtained from the same sample, sequenced in a study of blood T cell repertoires in COVID-19. This table comes from immunoSEQ multiplex PCR, and its TCRdb copy is limited to in-frame clones, with some not included. This sample has about 180,000 clones, with just over 85% found just once. The specimen was PBMCs or T cells enriched from blood (not recorded which). The receptors shown here come from a woman aged 18-35 years who had recovered from COVID-19.

This sequence joins TRBV28 and TRBJ2-7; 9 nucleotides agree with TRBD2. This CDR3 contains 13 residues. From germline, CDR1 is MDHEN and CDR2 SYDVKM. Unmatched junction bases numbered 9, after V lost 9 bases and J lost 6 bases. Here the CDR3 DNA reads TGTGCCAGTGGCTTGGGACTAGCAACCGAGCAGTACTTC. It yields the protein CASGLGLATEQYF.

This clone was seen once. The J gene is TRBJ2-3, the V gene TRBV27; the D gene is possibly TRBD2 (5 bases). V was shortened by 6 bases and J by 0 bases, with 13 bases between the two germline ends. This CDR3 contains 15 residues. Germline CDR1 reads MNHEY; CDR2 reads SMNVEV (reference sequence). The CDR3 DNA is TGTGCCAGCAGGGCCGCGGGCTCTAGCACAGATACGCAGTATTTT. It yields the protein CASRAAGSSTDTQYF.

J is TRBJ1-5 and V is TRBV12-3 or TRBV12-4; D is unclear. The CDR3 contains 12 residues. Trimming stripped 3 bases from V and 5 bases from J, with 5 bases between. The DNA of the CDR3 is TGTGCCAGCAGTTTCTCGGATCAGCCCCAGCATTTT. Amino acid sequence: CASSFSDQPQHF.

This clone was seen a few times. The V gene is TRBV5-8, the J gene TRBJ2-7, with a weak D call TRBD1 (6 bases). The CDR3 loop spans 12 amino acids. The germline V gene encodes CDR1 SGHTS and CDR2 YDEGEE. The germline V and J ends were trimmed by 7 bases and 6 bases, with 14 bases remaining between them. As DNA, the CDR3 is TGTGCCAGCCCAGGGGCGCGTTCCGAGCAGTACTTC. Translation gives CASPGARSEQYF.

The chain employs TRBV7-9 and TRBJ1-1; 7 bases are shared with TRBD1. The CDR3 consists of 14 residues. Trimming cost V 4 bases and J 2 bases; bases outside gene matches: 4. Germline assignment: CDR1 SEHNR and CDR2 FQNEAQ (reference sequence). The CDR3 DNA sequence: TGTGCCAGCAGCTCGGGACAGCACAACACTGAAGCTTTCTTT. Protein sequence: CASSSGQHNTEAFF.

As regards this clone: One end of the junction does not line up with germline, which may come from a read error. The chain carries TRBV7-7 and TRBJ1-3; 7 nucleotides match TRBD1. Germline values: CDR1 SSHAT, CDR2 FNYEAQ (reference sequence). The CDR3 is 15 amino acids. DNA for the CDR3: TGTGCTAGCAGTAAGGACAGGTCCTCTGGAAACACCATATATTTT. Translation: CASSKDRSSGNTIYF.

The genes are TRBV5-1 and TRBJ2-3; D is possibly TRBD2 (6 bases). Germline lookup yields CDR1 SGHRS and CDR2 YFSETQ. Trimming took 0 bases from V and 4 from J, leaving 12 bases between them. This CDR3 region has 15 residues. The CDR3 here is CASSLVVSGADTQYF. CDR3 in DNA: TGCGCCAGCAGCTTGGTGGTTAGCGGAGCAGATACGCAGTATTTT.

This chain joins TRBV6-4 and TRBJ1-1, with a possible D match to TRBD1 (5 bases). V gave up 6 bases and J gave up 4 bases, with 15 bases separating them. Germline V gene data show CDR1 as MRHNA and CDR2 as SNTAGT. The CDR3 runs to 14 residues. DNA of the CDR3: TGTGCCAGCAGCCTTCACCGGGGGGGCACTGAAGCTTTCTTT. Translating it yields CASSLHRGGTEAFF.

The genes are TRBV30 and TRBJ1-2, with 7 bases identical to TRBD1. This CDR3 contains 12 residues. Germline V lookup: CDR1 GTSNPN, CDR2 SVGIG (reference sequence). V dropped 8 bases and J dropped 3; count of bases not matched to a gene: 6. The CDR3 is CAGGQAHYGYTF. Here the CDR3 DNA reads TGTGCCGGAGGACAGGCCCACTATGGCTACACCTTC.

The J gene is TRBJ1-2, the V gene TRBV7-2; the D gene is possibly TRBD1 (5 bases). The CDR3 has 16 residues. Germline V gene sequence: CDR1 SGHTA, CDR2 FQGNSA. The V end was cut by 1 base, the J end by 4 bases, with 16 bases between. CDR3 amino acids: CASSLDPASGSYGYTF. In DNA, the CDR3 is TGTGCCAGCAGCTTAGATCCCGCCTCAGGGTCCTATGGCTACACCTTC.

J is TRBJ1-2 and V is TRBV28; D unresolved. Per germline, CDR1 MDHEN and CDR2 SYDVKM. The V end was cut by 3 bases, the J end by 5 bases, with 22 bases between. The CDR3 is 17 amino acids. The DNA of the CDR3 is TGTGCCAGCAGTTTTTTTGGGCAGATTTGGGCCAATTATGGCTACACCTTC. Its protein product is CASSFFGQIWANYGYTF.

The DNA for the CDR3 is TGCAGCGTCGAACTAGCGGCGGGGGAGACCCAGTACTTC. Amino acid sequence: CSVELAAGETQYF. The chain employs TRBV29-1 and TRBJ2-5, with 8 bases that match TRBD2. Germline-derived CDR1 and CDR2 are SQVTM and ANQGSEA. Trimming took 6 bases from V and 5 from J; bases not matched to a gene: 8. This CDR3 region has 13 residues.

CDR3 bases: TGTGCCAGCAGCCCTCCTGTGGGACAGGGCCCTACTAACTATGGCTACACCTTC. This sequence encodes CASSPPVGQGPTNYGYTF. V and J are TRBV28 and TRBJ1-2; TRBD1 aligns across 9 bases. This CDR3 contains 18 residues. The germline V gene has CDR1 MDHEN and CDR2 SYDVKM. The ends lost 6 bases at V and 0 bases at J; junction bases unmatched: 14.

The chain is built from TRBV21-1 and TRBJ2-2; TRBD1 is the table's D call, not checked against the DNA. TRBV21-1 is labeled a pseudogene. The length of the CDR3 is 13 residues. CDR3 amino acids: CAPWTGNTGELFF. Here the CDR3 DNA reads TGTGCCCCTTGGACAGGGAACACCGGGGAGCTGTTTTTT.

The CDR3 sequence is CASSLGGQGAQGDTQYF. The DNA of the CDR3 is TGTGCCAGCAGCTTAGGGGGACAGGGGGCGCAAGGAGATACGCAGTATTTT. The chain recombines TRBV11-3 with TRBJ2-3; 12 nucleotides line up with TRBD1. V lost 1 base to trimming and J lost 5 bases; unmatched junction nucleotides: 7. This CDR3 has 17 residues. CDR1 is SGHNT, CDR2 YENEEA, per germline.

This chain connects TRBV2 to TRBJ1-2, with D possibly being TRBD1 (6 bases). The length of the CDR3 is 14 residues. Trimming shortened V by 6 bases and J by 1 base, and 12 bases separated the two germline ends. Germline CDR1 SNHLY, CDR2 FYNNEI. CDR3 protein: CASRDSIFNYGYTF. The CDR3 bases are TGTGCCAGCAGGGACAGCATATTTAACTATGGCTACACCTTC.

The V gene is TRBV3-1 (or the pseudogene TRBV3-2), the J gene TRBJ2-2, with a possible D match to TRBD2 (6 bases). The CDR3 contains 14 residues. The V gene lost 3 bases and the J gene lost 1 base, with 6 bases spanning the gap. Germline V gene sequence: CDR1 LGHDT, CDR2 YNNKEL (reference sequence). CDR3 loop: CASSQGGNTGELFF. In DNA form, the CDR3 reads TGTGCCAGCAGCCAGGGGGGGAACACCGGGGAGCTGTTTTTT.

V usage is TRBV28 and J usage is TRBJ1-5, with 9 bases fitting TRBD1. V was pared by 5 bases and J by 7 bases, with 9 bases of the junction left unmatched. Germline CDR1 and CDR2: MDHEN and SYDVKM. This CDR3 region has 15 residues. This chain's CDR3 is CASSRTGGARQPQHF. CDR3 sequence (DNA): TGTGCCAGCAGTCGTACAGGGGGCGCGAGACAGCCCCAGCATTTT.

This chain links TRBV2 with TRBJ1-5; D possibly corresponds to TRBD1 (5 bases). The CDR3 is 13 amino acids. Germline lookup yields CDR1 SNHLY and CDR2 FYNNEI. Trimming shortened V by 1 base and J by 7 bases, and 8 bases separated the two germline ends. The CDR3 reads CASSEGGVQPQHF. CDR3 sequence (DNA): TGTGCCAGCAGTGAAGGGGGGGTCCAGCCCCAGCATTTT.

The rearrangement joins TRBV29-1 to TRBJ2-5; D possibly corresponds to TRBD1 (5 bases). The V gene lost 4 bases and the J gene lost 2 bases, with 11 bases spanning the gap. Germline CDR1 and CDR2: SQVTM and ANQGSEA. This CDR3 region has 13 residues. In nucleotides, the CDR3 is TGCAGCGTTGTGGGGCAAGGGCAAGAGACCCAGTACTTC. Residues: CSVVGQGQETQYF.

This chain connects TRBV4-3 to TRBJ1-2; the D gene is possibly TRBD1 (6 bases). This CDR3 is built from 15 residues. The germline gives CDR1 LGHNA, CDR2 YSLEER. The V and J ends lost 4 bases and 2 bases respectively, with 14 bases between them. The CDR3 loop reads CASSLTLQGNYGYTF. The CDR3 nucleotides are TGCGCCAGCAGCCTAACCCTCCAGGGGAACTATGGCTACACCTTC.

The rearrangement uses TRBV4-1 and TRBJ2-5; D might be TRBD2 (6 bases). Trimming removed 1 base at V and 4 bases at J, with 16 bases between. The CDR3 contains 16 residues. Germline values: CDR1 MGHRA, CDR2 YSYEKL. The CDR3 region has the DNA TGCGCCAGCAGCCAAGGTCGTTCGGGAGTAGGAGAGACCCAGTACTTC. It codes for CASSQGRSGVGETQYF.

The J gene is TRBJ1-4, the V gene TRBV7-8, with 9 bases matching TRBD1. The germline gives CDR1 SGHVS, CDR2 FQNEAQ. The CDR3 totals 15 residues. V lost 4 bases to trimming and J lost 5 bases; unmatched junction nucleotides: 5. CDR3 amino acids: CASSWDRVLNEKLFF. The CDR3 DNA sequence: TGTGCCAGCAGCTGGGACAGGGTCCTCAATGAAAAACTGTTTTTT.

The J gene is TRBJ2-7, the V gene TRBV7-8; D gene unclear. Trimming removed 3 bases from V and 6 bases from J, with 6 bases in between. Per the germline V gene, CDR1 is SGHVS and CDR2 is FQNEAQ. The length of the CDR3 is 11 residues. The CDR3 spells CASSFSLEQYF. The CDR3 nucleotides are TGTGCCAGCAGCTTTTCCCTCGAGCAGTACTTC.

The rearrangement uses TRBV5-4 and TRBJ2-7; the match to TRBD1 covers 8 bases. Germline V gene lookup returns CDR1 SGHNT and CDR2 YYREEE (reference sequence). V shed 4 bases, J shed 0 bases, and the junction held 3 bases outside the gene matches. The CDR3 contains 14 residues. The CDR3 sequence is CASSLGQASYEQYF. Written as DNA, the CDR3 is TGTGCCAGCAGCCTGGGACAGGCCTCCTACGAGCAGTACTTC.

The gene calls are TRBV27 and TRBJ1-1, with a possible D match to TRBD1 (5 bases). The V gene lost 1 base and the J gene lost 4 bases, with 10 bases spanning the gap. CDR3 length: 14 residues. CDR1 and CDR2 (germline): MNHEY, SMNVEV (reference sequence). The CDR3 coding sequence is TGTGCCAGCAGTTTATTCCGGGGGGGCACTGAAGCTTTCTTT. Its protein product is CASSLFRGGTEAFF.

The chain couples TRBV29-1 to TRBJ1-1; 7 bases fit TRBD1. V shed 4 bases, J shed 0 bases, and the junction held 8 bases outside the gene matches. The CDR3 is 15 residues long. Germline-derived CDR1 and CDR2 are SQVTM and ANQGSEA. CDR3 in DNA: TGCAGCGTTGGCGTGACAGGGACCGTGAACACTGAAGCTTTCTTT. Amino acids: CSVGVTGTVNTEAFF.

The DNA of the CDR3 is TGTGCCAGCAATGACGGTGGAGTATACGAGCAGTACTTC. Its translation: CASNDGGVYEQYF. J is TRBJ2-7 and V is TRBV25-1; D gene uncertain. The V end was cut by 7 bases, the J end by 4 bases, with 14 bases between. CDR3 length equals 13 residues. Per germline, CDR1 MGHDK and CDR2 SYGVNS.

The J gene is TRBJ1-2, the V gene TRBV6-5; D is perhaps TRBD1 (6 bases). CDR3 length: 15 residues. V was shortened by 0 bases and J by 7 bases, with 15 bases between the two germline ends. The germline V gene has CDR1 MNHEY and CDR2 SVGAGI. CDR3 in amino acids: CASSYSITGLVGYTF. CDR3 nucleotides: TGTGCCAGCAGTTACTCGATAACAGGGTTAGTTGGCTACACCTTC.

This CDR3 is CASSSTGYYGYTF. The CDR3 nucleotides read TGTGCCAGCAGCTCTACAGGATACTATGGCTACACCTTC. V and J are TRBV5-6 and TRBJ1-2, with D tentatively TRBD1 (5 bases). Trimming shortened V by 3 bases and J by 3 bases, and 9 bases separated the two germline ends. The CDR3 sequence is 13 residues long. Per the germline V gene, CDR1 is SGHDT and CDR2 is YYEEEE.

The CDR3: CATGGGGRTEDSNQPQHF. CDR3 nucleotides: TGCGCCACCGGGGGTGGAGGCCGGACGGAGGATAGCAATCAGCCCCAGCATTTT. This sequence joins TRBV10-1 and TRBJ1-5; TRBD1 might be the D (5 bases). Germline V gene sequence: CDR1 WNHNN, CDR2 SYGVQD (reference sequence). V lost 10 bases, J lost 0 bases, and 25 bases lay in between. This CDR3 contains 18 residues.

The chain recombines TRBV2 with TRBJ1-2; D is uncertain. The CDR3 covers 13 residues. Germline-derived CDR1 and CDR2 are SNHLY and FYNNEI. Between the trimmed V and J ends, which lost 7 bases and 6 bases, there was a span of 15 bases. The CDR3 nucleotides are TGTGCCAGCACCGGGTCGGGTTTGGATGGCTACACCTTC. It codes for CASTGSGLDGYTF.